This entry describes one T cell receptor (beta chain). Antigen unknown. PCR was performed a second time for about 7 to 12 cycles using a sample-barcoded 5' primer and a J-beta primer mix. From the 5' RACE reads, TCRdb called clonotypes with MiXCR, one entry per CDR3 protein. The table has about 650,000 distinct CDR3 sequences, roughly 30% seen once. The data were obtained in a study of blood T cells in healthy people across ages. Whole-study results and caveats: Measured against age, TCR beta diversity per million T cells decreased in a roughly linear manner. Diversity estimated from one million T cells was considered an underestimate.

The CDR3 is 13 residues long. The germline V gene has CDR1 ENHRY and CDR2 SYGVKD. V shed 5 bases and J shed 6 bases, with 11 bases lying between them. Extraction of total RNA produced a minimum of 6 micrograms from each sample. This rearrangement joins TRBV10-3 to TRBJ1-5; no firm D call. Sequencing used blood. This receptor was identified in a woman aged 80 or over in good health. CDR3 coding DNA: TGTGCCATCAGTCGGGAGCGGACTCAGCCCCAGCATTTT. This translates into CAISRERTQPQHF.